One and the same sample provided the 25 T cell receptor beta chains below, sequenced in a study of CD8+CD57+ T cells in acquired aplastic anemia. Profiling that covered TCR beta VDJ and CDR3 relied on genomic DNA as its template. One entry per CDR3 protein, called by TCRdb with MiXCR from the reads. The repertoire consists of 400,000 to 500,000 distinct CDR3 sequences, with 65% to 80% occurring once and the leading ten covering 4%. The sequenced sample was sorted CD4+, CD8+, or CD8+CD57+ T cells (not recorded which) from PBMCs. Source of these receptors: a human donor in good health, serving as a control.

In its sample, this clonotype was seen many times. The chain carries TRBV6-2 or TRBV6-3 and TRBJ1-1; D perhaps matches TRBD1 (5 bases). Germline loops: CDR1 MNHEY, CDR2 SVGEGT. This CDR3 spans 15 amino acids. V lost 2 bases and J 1 base, leaving 11 bases between the germline ends. The CDR3 here is CASSYPRQGNTEAFF. The CDR3 DNA is TGTGCCAGCAGTTACCCGAGGCAGGGGAACACTGAAGCTTTCTTT.

This clonotype was recorded many times. The chain combines TRBV3-1 with TRBJ1-1; TRBD1 might be the D (5 bases). V lost 1 base to trimming and J lost 0 bases, with 12 bases between them. This CDR3 is built from 16 residues. The germline CDR1 and CDR2 sequences are LGHDT and YNNKEL (reference sequence). DNA of the CDR3: TGTGCCAGCAGCCAAGGAGGGGAGGGGATGAACACTGAAGCTTTCTTT. Its protein is CASSQGGEGMNTEAFF.

In the case of this clonotype: The final CDR3 position lacks the conserved phenylalanine or tryptophan, pointing to a likely read error. The DNA is omitted, as the CDR3 cannot be located on it reliably, and the CDR3 follows TCRdb's listing. J is TRBJ2-5 and V is TRBV2; the tabulated D call, TRBD1, remains unverified against the DNA. The CDR3 is made up of 14 amino acids, end residues included. Germline V lookup: CDR1 SNHLY, CDR2 FYNNEI. The CDR3 loop reads CASSPGHRWEAQYV.

J is TRBJ1-6 and V is TRBV7-9, with a possible D match to TRBD1 (5 bases). V lost 1 base to trimming and J lost 18 bases, with 22 bases between them. The CDR3 contains 15 residues. Per the germline V gene, CDR1 is SEHNR and CDR2 is FQNEAQ (reference sequence). CDR3 sequence: CASSLGAAFIGQGHF. For the CDR3, the DNA is TGTGCCAGCAGCTTAGGCGCCGCTTTCATTGGACAAGGCCACTTT.

In this sample, this clonotype turned up many times. CDR3 in DNA: TGTGCCAGCAGCCCAGACTTGGGCCCCACTAGGGTGGCTTTCTTT. Translating gives CASSPDLGPTRVAFF. The genes are TRBV11-2 and TRBJ1-1; D gene unclear. CDR3 length: 15 residues. In germline, CDR1 is SGHAT, CDR2 FQNNGV. V lost 5 bases and J 11 bases, leaving 24 bases between the germline ends.

This clonotype has just one count. This sequence joins TRBV7-3 and TRBJ2-3; D is possibly TRBD1 or TRBD2 (6 bases each). V lost 3 bases, J lost 4 bases, and 20 bases lay in between. The CDR3 consists of 17 residues. Germline loops: CDR1 SGHTA, CDR2 FQGTGA. CDR3: CASSFPSGTGGADTQYF. The DNA of the CDR3 is TGTGCCAGCAGCTTCCCCTCCGGGACCGGGGGCGCAGATACGCAGTATTTT.

The chain uses TRBV2 and TRBJ1-2; D uncertain. Germline V gene lookup returns CDR1 SNHLY and CDR2 FYNNEI. The CDR3 totals 15 residues. V lost 6 bases and J 3 bases, leaving 17 bases between the germline ends. The DNA for the CDR3 is TGTGCCAGCAGCCGTGCCCGATTTTTACACTATGGCTACACCTTC. Protein sequence: CASSRARFLHYGYTF.

The J gene is TRBJ2-3, the V gene TRBV7-3; D possibly corresponds to TRBD1 (7 bases). Trimming pared 2 bases from V and 15 bases from J, leaving 24 bases between. CDR3 length: 15 amino acids. Per germline, CDR1 SGHTA and CDR2 FQGTGA. The CDR3 DNA reads as TGTGCCAGCAGCTTACTGGCAGGGGGGCTAACTGAAGCTTATTTT. Its translation is CASSLLAGGLTEAYF.

The chain couples TRBV14 to TRBJ2-3, with unresolved D. This CDR3 is 13 amino acids long. Per germline, CDR1 SGHDN and CDR2 FVKESK. Deletions cut 3 bases from V and 4 bases from J, with 8 bases between. CDR3 in amino acids: CASSHGSADTQYF. The CDR3, as DNA: TGTGCCAGCAGCCACGGGTCCGCAGATACGCAGTATTTT.

The chain joins TRBV20-1 to TRBJ1-6; 8 bases align to TRBD1. Germline assignment: CDR1 DFQATT and CDR2 SNEGSKA (reference sequence). J gave up 17 bases and V 4 bases, and 10 bases lay outside the gene matches. This CDR3 region has 12 residues. CDR3 sequence (DNA): TGCAGTGCTACAACGGACAGGGTTGCTTTCCACTTT. Its translation is CSATTDRVAFHF.

The V and J genes are TRBV7-6 and TRBJ1-1; D is undetermined. The CDR3 contains 15 residues. Trimming pared 4 bases from V and 0 bases from J, leaving 12 bases between. The V gene's germline CDR1 is SGHVS and CDR2 FNYEAQ. The CDR3 loop reads CASSSVNGVNTEAFF. The CDR3 DNA reads as TGTGCCAGCAGCTCGGTCAACGGGGTGAACACTGAAGCTTTCTTT.

This clonotype appeared a few times. A read error may explain this, as a much larger clone is one base away. The chain carries TRBV6-6 and TRBJ2-1, with 10 bases matching TRBD1. Per the germline V gene, CDR1 is MNHNY and CDR2 is SVGAGI (reference sequence). The CDR3 runs 15 residues. The CDR3 DNA reads as TGTGCCAGCAGCCCCAGACAGGGGGCATACAGTGAGCAGTTCTTC. This encodes CASSPRQGAYSEQFF.

This clonotype showed up just once. V is TRBV20-1 and J is TRBJ2-3, with TRBD2 identical over 9 bases. This CDR3 is 17 amino acids long. Germline V gives CDR1 DFQATT, CDR2 SNEGSKA (reference sequence). Trimming cost V 0 bases and J 4 bases; bases outside gene matches: 11. Here the CDR3 reads CSARDPWGLASADTQYF. The CDR3 nucleotides are TGCAGTGCTAGAGACCCATGGGGACTAGCCTCCGCAGATACGCAGTATTTT.

Remarks on this clonotype: As the CDR3 is not closed by the conserved phenylalanine or tryptophan, this likely results from a read error. The chain uses TRBV29-1 and TRBJ2-5; 7 nucleotides line up with TRBD2. The last part of the DNA fits TRBJ2-1 better; the J call may be wrong. The CDR3 sequence is 14 residues long. From germline, CDR1 is SQVTM and CDR2 ANQGSEA. The CDR3 coding sequence is TGCAGCGTTGAAGGGGGAGGGAAAGAGCAGCACCAGTTCTGC. Its protein product is CSVEGGGKEQHQFC.

This clonotype was counted ten times or more. The CDR3 bases are TGTGCCAGCAGGAGGGACACGGCCGAAGAGACCCAGTACTTC. Protein product: CASRRDTAEETQYF. The chain employs TRBV2 and TRBJ2-5, with a tentative D call TRBD1 (6 bases). Germline values: CDR1 SNHLY, CDR2 FYNNEI. There are 14 residues in the CDR3. V lost 6 bases and J 3 bases, leaving 14 bases between the germline ends.

Concerning this clonotype: At one end, the junction sequence differs from germline, possibly due to a read error. The chain carries TRBV5-1 and TRBJ1-1; 11 bases are a match to TRBD1. From germline, CDR1 is SGHRS and CDR2 YFSETQ. CDR3 size: 17 residues. The CDR3 protein is CASSLYGTGGTNTEAFF. The CDR3 nucleotides are TGTGCCAGCAGCTTATACGGGACAGGGGGGACGAACACTGAAGCTTTCTTT. The entire variable domain, with the rest obtained from reference TRBV5-1 and TRBJ1-1, is as follows: KAGVTQTPRYLIKTRGQQVTLSCSPISGHRSVSWYQQTPGQGLQFLFEYFSETQRNKGNFPGRFSGRQFSNSRSEMNVSTLELGDSALYLCASSLYGTGGTNTEAFFGQGTRLTVV.

The chain carries TRBV7-3 and TRBJ1-1; D is uncertain. The CDR3 is made up of 14 amino acids. Per the germline V gene, CDR1 is SGHTA and CDR2 is FQGTGA. The V and J ends lost 5 bases and 2 bases respectively, with 12 bases between them. CDR3 bases: TGTGCCAGCAGCCTCCATCCCCTTAACACTGAAGCTTTCTTT. This gives the protein CASSLHPLNTEAFF. Variable domain in full (rest from reference TRBV7-3 and TRBJ1-1): GAGVSQTPSNKVTEKGKYVELRCDPISGHTALYWYRQSLGQGPEFLIYFQGTGAADDSGLPNDRFFAVRPEGSVSTLKIQRTERGDSAVYLCASSLHPLNTEAFFGQGTRLTVV.

V and J are TRBV7-6 and TRBJ1-1; D remains unclear. The germline CDR1 and CDR2 sequences are SGHVS and FNYEAQ. The CDR3 contains 14 residues. The V end was cut by 7 bases, the J end by 1 base, with 13 bases between. In DNA form, the CDR3 reads TGTGCCAGCAAGCCAGCGCCGAAGAACACTGAAGCTTTCTTT. It is translated as CASKPAPKNTEAFF.

CDR3 sequence: CASSLGTGVGTQYF. The CDR3 bases are TGTGCCAGCAGCCTTGGGACAGGTGTGGGGACCCAGTACTTC. J is TRBJ2-7 and V is TRBV5-6; TRBD1 matches 8 bases. With the DNA end fitting TRBJ2-5 better, the J assignment may be wrong. This CDR3 is built from 14 residues. The germline CDR1 and CDR2 sequences are SGHDT and YYEEEE.

This chain joins TRBV15 and TRBJ1-3, with D unclear. Trimming removed 3 bases at V and 4 bases at J, with 7 bases between. The CDR3 covers 13 residues. From germline, CDR1 is LNHNV and CDR2 YYDKDF (reference sequence). Written as DNA, the CDR3 is TGTGCCACCAGCAGGAGCGACGGAAACACCATATATTTT. It specifies CATSRSDGNTIYF.

This chain uses TRBV14 with TRBJ2-1; D not certain. V lost 8 bases and J lost 2, with 13 bases in between. Germline V gene sequence: CDR1 SGHDN, CDR2 FVKESK. This CDR3 contains 14 residues. DNA of the CDR3: TGTGCCAGCTTAGGAGAATTGCCCTACAATGAGCAGTTCTTC. Translation: CASLGELPYNEQFF.

This clonotype was counted a single time. The CDR3 does not close with the conserved phenylalanine or tryptophan, likely indicating a read error. The limits of the CDR3 on the DNA are not certain, so only TCRdb's listed CDR3 is given. The CDR3 region is CASSCEDRPPTG. The chain links TRBV9 to TRBJ1-6; TRBD1 was called by the table and not checked on the DNA. The CDR3 is 12 residues long, ends included. Per germline, CDR1 SGDLS and CDR2 YYNGEE.

Turning to this clonotype: The CDR3 carries no conserved terminal phenylalanine or tryptophan, so it likely arises from a read error. The limits of the CDR3 on the DNA are not certain, so only TCRdb's listed CDR3 is given. The chain employs TRBV10-3 and TRBJ2-7; TRBD1 reflects the table's D call only, with no check against the DNA. Both ends counted, the CDR3 spans 17 residues. Germline-derived CDR1 and CDR2 are ENHRY and SYGVKD. The CDR3 region is CAISGGGRTNYGYTYGS.

The V call is TRBV20-1, the J call TRBJ2-1; TRBD1 or TRBD2 may be the D gene (5 bases each). Germline V gene data show CDR1 as DFQATT and CDR2 as SNEGSKA (reference sequence). The CDR3 loop spans 13 amino acids. Trimming cost V 3 bases and J 10 bases, with 16 bases left between them. CDR3 sequence (DNA): TGCAGTGCTAGTGGGGTTCCAGAGGGGGAGCAGTTCTTC. Its translation: CSASGVPEGEQFF.

On this clonotype: The CDR3 does not end in the conserved phenylalanine or tryptophan, so this is likely a read error. The V and J genes are TRBV4-1 and TRBJ2-7; either TRBD1 or TRBD2 may supply D (5 bases each). CDR1 is MGHRA and CDR2 is YSYEKL in the germline V gene. The CDR3 runs to 15 residues. Between the trimmed V and J ends, which lost 2 bases and 4 bases, there was a span of 15 bases. The CDR3 DNA reads as TGCGCCAGCAGCCAATACACCGGGACGGAGTACGAGCAGTACCTC. Amino acids: CASSQYTGTEYEQYL.